One and the same sample provided the 21 T cell receptor beta chains below, sequenced in a study of cytomegalovirus exposure and HLA in healthy donors (dated by TCRdb to the late 2010s). The protocol used for the library was the immunoSEQ multiplex PCR assay. The multiplex PCR relied on a mix of 60 forward primers for TCR Vbeta segments and 13 reverse primers for TCR Jbeta segments. The table comes from immuneACCESS by way of TCRdb, which keeps in-frame sequences with V and J called. Part of the clones is missing from these tables; in studies checked, under half for an unresolved V gene and the rest for unknown reasons. Here the sample has about 94,000 clones; approximately 75% occur a single time. Of the sample, about 3.8% falls within the top ten clones. Sequencing input: PBMCs. These receptors were taken from a woman aged 40 to 50 in good health and CMV-seronegative.

V usage is TRBV6-5 and J usage is TRBJ1-6; 9 nucleotides match TRBD1. V lost 2 bases and J lost 8; bases outside the gene matches: 4. Germline V CDR1 and CDR2: MNHEY, SVGAGI. The CDR3 is 15 residues long. Here the CDR3 DNA reads TGTGCCAGCAGTTACGGCAGACAGGGGGATTCACCCCTCCACTTT. Translated: CASSYGRQGDSPLHF.

The chain recombines TRBV11-1 with TRBJ2-3; maybe TRBD2 (6 bases). This CDR3 spans 18 amino acids. Germline loops: CDR1 SGHAT, CDR2 FQDESV (reference sequence). Trimming took 3 bases from V and 6 from J, leaving 25 bases between them. CDR3 DNA sequence: TGTGCCAGCAGCTTGGAAGTTCTTGGTTTAGGGAGGCCCGATACGCAGTATTTT. It is translated as CASSLEVLGLGRPDTQYF.

V usage is TRBV5-1 and J usage is TRBJ2-7; 8 bases line up with TRBD1. Trimming cost V 1 base and J 3 bases; bases outside gene matches: 9. The CDR3 sequence is 16 residues long. Germline assignment: CDR1 SGHRS and CDR2 YFSETQ. DNA of the CDR3: TGCGCCAGCAGCTTGACTCGGACAGGGTCTGGCTACGAGCAGTACTTC. Amino acid sequence: CASSLTRTGSGYEQYF.

The rearrangement links TRBV7-2 to TRBJ2-3; 7 bases map to TRBD2. Germline V CDR1 and CDR2: SGHTA, FQGNSA. V dropped 7 bases and J dropped 5; count of bases not matched to a gene: 9. The CDR3 loop spans 14 amino acids. CDR3 amino acids: CASTRGGGRDTQYF. In DNA form, the CDR3 reads TGTGCCAGCACCCGTGGGGGGGGAAGAGATACGCAGTATTTT.

The chain recombines TRBV19 with TRBJ1-1; tentative D call: TRBD1 (5 bases). V was trimmed by 7 bases and J by 3 bases, leaving 18 bases between them. The CDR3 covers 15 residues. Germline loops: CDR1 LNHDA, CDR2 SQIVND (reference sequence). The CDR3 DNA reads TGTGCCAGTAAGGTGACGGGGGTTAGGCACACTGAAGCTTTCTTT. Encoded protein: CASKVTGVRHTEAFF.

This clone was counted between two and nine times. The chain recombines TRBV19 with TRBJ1-4, with a possible D match to TRBD1 (5 bases). From germline, CDR1 is LNHDA and CDR2 SQIVND (reference sequence). The CDR3 runs to 15 residues. V was cut by 3 bases and J by 7 bases, with 15 bases left in between. Here the CDR3 reads CASSMDTKRIEKLFF. In DNA form, the CDR3 reads TGTGCCAGTAGTATGGACACCAAGAGAATTGAAAAACTGTTTTTT.

The chain carries TRBV9 and TRBJ2-5, with unresolved D. The CDR3 totals 14 residues. CDR1 is SGDLS and CDR2 is YYNGEE in the germline V gene. V was shortened by 4 bases and J by 1 base, with 11 bases between the two germline ends. The chain's CDR3 is CASSPPNSQETQYF. DNA of the CDR3: TGTGCCAGCAGCCCCCCCAACAGCCAAGAGACCCAGTACTTC.

This clone was seen a few times. CDR3 nucleotides: TGCAGCGTTGACACACAGGGATTTGACACTGAAGCTTTCTTT. The encoded protein is CSVDTQGFDTEAFF. The chain employs TRBV29-1 and TRBJ1-1; TRBD1 might be the D (6 bases). The germline V gene has CDR1 SQVTM and CDR2 ANQGSEA. This CDR3 comprises 14 residues. Trimming shortened V by 3 bases and J by 3 bases, and 14 bases separated the two germline ends.

The V and J genes are TRBV5-6 and TRBJ1-3; D not certain. Between the trimmed V and J ends, which lost 5 bases and 7 bases, there was a span of 19 bases. CDR1 is SGHDT, CDR2 YYEEEE, per germline. The CDR3 covers 15 residues. The chain's CDR3 is CASSVRLVGKNTIYF. CDR3 bases: TGTGCCAGCAGTGTTCGACTAGTGGGGAAGAACACCATATATTTT.

The V and J genes are TRBV2 and TRBJ2-2; D is undetermined. The V gene's germline CDR1 is SNHLY and CDR2 FYNNEI. The CDR3 spans 14 residues. V lost 6 bases and J 4 bases, leaving 12 bases between the germline ends. The CDR3 is CASRGNEGTGELFF. In DNA, the CDR3 is TGTGCCAGCAGGGGCAACGAAGGCACCGGGGAGCTGTTTTTT.

Written as DNA, the CDR3 is TGTGCCAGCAGCGACGTGGGGGGGAACACTGAAGCTTTCTTT. Translated: CASSDVGGNTEAFF. This chain connects TRBV9 to TRBJ1-1; TRBD1 might be the D (5 bases). CDR1 SGDLS and CDR2 YYNGEE come from the germline V gene. V dropped 3 bases and J dropped 1 base, with 10 bases sitting between them. The CDR3 is 14 residues long. The complete variable domain, with remaining parts taken from reference TRBV9 and TRBJ1-1, reads DSGVTQTPKHLITATGQRVTLRCSPRSGDLSVYWYQQSLDQGLQFLIQYYNGEERAKGNILERFSAQQFPDLHSELNLSSLELGDSALYFCASSDVGGNTEAFFGQGTRLTVV.

V usage is TRBV15 and J usage is TRBJ2-1, with 7 bases lining up with TRBD2. This CDR3 is built from 17 residues. Germline CDR1 reads LNHNV; CDR2 reads YYDKDF (reference sequence). With 3 bases clipped from V and 0 bases from J, the junction kept 8 bases outside the gene matches. Here the CDR3 DNA reads TGTGCCACCAGCAGGCCCGGACTAGGGAGCTCCTACAATGAGCAGTTCTTC. Protein sequence: CATSRPGLGSSYNEQFF. Using reference TRBV15 and TRBJ2-1 for the parts outside the CDR3, the full variable domain is DAMVIQNPRYQVTQFGKPVTLSCSQTLNHNVMYWYQQKSSQAPKLLFHYYDKDFNNEADTPDNFQSRRPNTSFCFLDIRSPGLGDTAMYLCATSRPGLGSSYNEQFFGPGTRLTVL.

The V call is TRBV10-3, the J call TRBJ2-2; TRBD1 agrees at 8 bases. In germline, CDR1 is ENHRY, CDR2 SYGVKD. The CDR3 extends over 15 amino acids. Germline trimming cut 10 bases from V and 1 base from J; bases unmatched to any gene: 8. CDR3 region: CATRDRNLNTGELFF. The CDR3 DNA reads TGTGCCACCCGGGACAGGAACTTGAACACCGGGGAGCTGTTTTTT.

This clone was seen once. V gene TRBV5-1 combines with J gene TRBJ1-3; D possibly corresponds to TRBD1 (5 bases). This CDR3 spans 16 amino acids. V dropped 4 bases and J dropped 4 bases, with 18 bases sitting between them. CDR1 is SGHRS, CDR2 YFSETQ, per germline. The CDR3 nucleotides read TGCGCCAGCAGCCCGTCCCAGGGCGCGAGAGGAAACACCATATATTTT. Encoded protein: CASSPSQGARGNTIYF.

This clone was found a few times. The V gene is TRBV19, the J gene TRBJ1-1; TRBD1 agrees at 8 bases. CDR3 length equals 13 residues. Germline CDR1 and CDR2: LNHDA and SQIVND (reference sequence). J lost 5 bases, V lost 9 bases, and 8 bases had no gene match. The CDR3 here is CASRSTGVTEAFF. CDR3 nucleotides: TGTGCCAGCCGATCGACAGGGGTGACTGAAGCTTTCTTT.

The chain carries TRBV25-1 and TRBJ2-7; D might be TRBD1 (5 bases). CDR1 is MGHDK and CDR2 is SYGVNS in the germline V gene. Trimming left V 5 bases short and J 0 bases short, with 8 bases between. The CDR3 consists of 13 residues. DNA of the CDR3: TGTGCCAGCAGTCCCAGGGACTCCTACGAGCAGTACTTC. Translation gives CASSPRDSYEQYF.

The V and J genes are TRBV6-1 and TRBJ2-7; TRBD2 matches at 7 bases. The germline V gene has CDR1 MNHNS and CDR2 SASEGT. This CDR3 contains 12 residues. V was clipped by 9 bases and J by 3 bases; unmatched bases: 5. CDR3: CARSTSDYEQYF. CDR3 DNA: TGTGCCAGATCTACTAGCGACTACGAGCAGTACTTC.

This clone was seen once. The chain couples TRBV11-2 to TRBJ1-1; D may be TRBD1 (5 bases). The V gene lost 1 base and the J gene lost 0 bases, with 6 bases spanning the gap. The CDR3 runs to 14 residues. CDR1 SGHAT and CDR2 FQNNGV come from the germline V gene. CDR3 sequence (DNA): TGTGCCAGCAGCTTAGGACAGTTGAACACTGAAGCTTTCTTT. It translates to CASSLGQLNTEAFF.

The CDR3 nucleotides read TGCGCCAGCAGCCAAGATAACAGGGGCAATCAGCCCCAGCATTTT. It encodes CASSQDNRGNQPQHF. V gene TRBV4-1 combines with J gene TRBJ1-5; a possible D gene is TRBD1 (6 bases). Germline CDR1 is MGHRA and CDR2 is YSYEKL. The V end lost 0 bases, the J end lost 2 bases, and 8 bases lay between the germline ends. This CDR3 contains 15 residues.

The V gene is TRBV5-6, the J gene TRBJ2-5, with TRBD2 matching over 12 bases. The CDR3 totals 16 residues. V shed 3 bases and J 2 bases; nucleotides not matched to a gene: 5. The germline V gene encodes CDR1 SGHDT and CDR2 YYEEEE. The CDR3 sequence: CASSYRTSGAQETQYF. The CDR3 nucleotides are TGTGCCAGCAGCTATAGGACTAGCGGGGCACAAGAGACCCAGTACTTC.

J is TRBJ2-1 and V is TRBV5-4, with 7 bases that match TRBD2. Unmatched junction bases numbered 5, after V lost 2 bases and J lost 6 bases. Looked up from germline, CDR1 is SGHNT and CDR2 is YYREEE (reference sequence). There are 14 residues in the CDR3. This chain's CDR3 is CASSFGLGRNEQFF. The CDR3 DNA sequence: TGTGCCAGCAGCTTCGGACTAGGGCGCAATGAGCAGTTCTTC. The entire variable domain, with the rest obtained from reference TRBV5-4 and TRBJ2-1, is as follows: ETGVTQSPTHLIKTRGQQVTLRCSSQSGHNTVSWYQQALGQGPQFIFQYYREEENGRGNFPPRFSGLQFPNYSSELNVNALELDDSALYLCASSFGLGRNEQFFGPGTRLTVL.